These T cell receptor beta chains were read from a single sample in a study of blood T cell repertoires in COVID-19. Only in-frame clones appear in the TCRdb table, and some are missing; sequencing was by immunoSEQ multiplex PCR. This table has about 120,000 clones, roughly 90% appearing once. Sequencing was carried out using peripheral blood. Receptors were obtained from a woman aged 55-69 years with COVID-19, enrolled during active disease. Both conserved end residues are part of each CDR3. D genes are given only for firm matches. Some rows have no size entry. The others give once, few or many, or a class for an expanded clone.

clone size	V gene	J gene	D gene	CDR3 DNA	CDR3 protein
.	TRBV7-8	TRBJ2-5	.	TGTGCCAGCAGCACCGTAGGGACTGTACAAGAGACCCAGTACTTC	CASSTVGTVQETQYF
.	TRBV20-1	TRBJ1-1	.	TGCAGTGCTGGCAGGAACACTGAAGCTTTCTTT	CSAGRNTEAFF
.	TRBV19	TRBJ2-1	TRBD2	TGTGCCAGTAGTACATTATCTAGCGGGGTCTACAATGAGCAGTTCTTC	CASSTLSSGVYNEQFF
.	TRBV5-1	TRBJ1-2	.	TGCGCCAGCAGCTTGGGATTTGGGCAGCTCTATGGCTACACCTTC	CASSLGFGQLYGYTF
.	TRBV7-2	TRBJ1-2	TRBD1	TGTGCCAGCAGCTTAGATACAGGGGTTGGCTACACCTTC	CASSLDTGVGYTF
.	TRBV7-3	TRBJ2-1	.	TGTGCCAGCAGCTTAGGGACACTGAACAATGAGCAGTTCTTC	CASSLGTLNNEQFF
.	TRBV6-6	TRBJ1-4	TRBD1	TGTGCCAGCAAGACGACAGGGTATGGGAGTGAAAAACTGTTTTTT	CASKTTGYGSEKLFF
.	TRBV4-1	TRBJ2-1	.	TGCGCCAGCAGCCACTCACCGACAGGATCCAATGAGCAGTTCTTC	CASSHSPTGSNEQFF
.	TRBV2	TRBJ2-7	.	TGTGCCAGCACCGAAAGGGGGAATTCCTACGAGCAGTACTTT	CASTERGNSYEQYF
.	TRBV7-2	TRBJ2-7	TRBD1	TGTGCCAGCACCTATATGTATCGGTCCAGGGGGCTTCACGAGCAGTACTTC	CASTYMYRSRGLHEQYF
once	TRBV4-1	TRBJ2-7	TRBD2	TGCGCCAGCAGCCCGTCCGGGACTAGCGGGGCCGAGCAGTACTTC	CASSPSGTSGAEQYF
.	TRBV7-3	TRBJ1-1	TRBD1	TGTGCCAGCAGCTATCAGGGGGCGAACACTGAAGCTTTCTTT	CASSYQGANTEAFF
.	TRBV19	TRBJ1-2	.	TGTGCCAGTATCTTTTCCGCAGGGCATCGGGACTATGGCTACACCTTC	CASIFSAGHRDYGYTF
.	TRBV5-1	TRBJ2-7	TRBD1	TGCGCCAGCAGCTTCGGGGACAGGGGCCACGAGCAGTACTTC	CASSFGDRGHEQYF
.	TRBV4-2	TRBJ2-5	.	TGTGCCAGCAGCCAAGATCCACTAGTGGAGACCCAGTACTTC	CASSQDPLVETQYF
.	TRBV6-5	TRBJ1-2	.	TGTGCCAGCACCACCGTCGGGGGGGGCTACACCTTC	CASTTVGGGYTF
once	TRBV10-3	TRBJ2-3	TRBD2	TGTGCCATCAGGGAAGGACTAGCGGGGGAAGATACGCAGTATTTT	CAIREGLAGEDTQYF
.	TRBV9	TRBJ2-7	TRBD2	TGTGCCAGCAGCGCAGCGGGGGGACCCTACGAGCAGTACTTC	CASSAAGGPYEQYF
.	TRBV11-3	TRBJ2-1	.	TGTGCCAGCAGCCCCCGAGGCTCCTACAATGAGCAGTTCTTC	CASSPRGSYNEQFF
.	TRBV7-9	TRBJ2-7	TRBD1	TGTGCCAGCAGCTTAGAAGGGGGCTCTTACGAGCAGTACTTC	CASSLEGGSYEQYF
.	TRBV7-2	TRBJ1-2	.	TGTGCCAGCAGCCCCTACCAGGGTAGGGATGGCTACACCTTC	CASSPYQGRDGYTF
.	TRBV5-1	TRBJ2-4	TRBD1	TGCGCCAGCAGTCATCTGGGACAGCCCGGGGCCAAAAACATTCAGTACTTC	CASSHLGQPGAKNIQYF
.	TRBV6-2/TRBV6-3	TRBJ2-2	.	TGTGCCAGCAGTTTTGGAGTTACCGGGGAGCTGTTTTTT	CASSFGVTGELFF
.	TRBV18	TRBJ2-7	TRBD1	TGTGCCAGCTCACCAGGGACAGGGGTACAGTACGAGCAGTACTTC	CASSPGTGVQYEQYF
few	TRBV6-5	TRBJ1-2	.	TGTGCCAGCAGTTACTCAAGGGGTTTGGGTGGCTACACCTTC	CASSYSRGLGGYTF
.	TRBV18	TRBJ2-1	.	TGTGCCAGCTCACAACAGGACTATACCTACAATGAGCAGTTCTTC	CASSQQDYTYNEQFF
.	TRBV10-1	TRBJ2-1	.	TGCGCCAGCAGTGAGGAGCCCCCCTCCCAATGGGAGCAGTTCTTC	CASSEEPPSQWEQFF
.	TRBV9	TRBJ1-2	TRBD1	TGTGCCAGCAGCGTAGGAGGGGGCGGGAGGGCTGGCTACACCTTC	CASSVGGGGRAGYTF
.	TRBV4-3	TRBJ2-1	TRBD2	TGCGCCAGCAGCCAGCACGGGGGGACCTACAATGAGCAGTTCTTC	CASSQHGGTYNEQFF
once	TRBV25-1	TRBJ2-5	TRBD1	TGTGCCAGCAGTGATACGACAGGGAAGGAAGAAGAGACCCAGTACTTC	CASSDTTGKEEETQYF
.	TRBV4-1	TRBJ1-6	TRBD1	TGCGCCAGCAGCCCTATCCGACAGGGAGGCGTCTATAATTCACCCCTCCACTTT	CASSPIRQGGVYNSPLHF
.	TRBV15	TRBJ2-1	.	TGTGCCACCAGCAGAGTGAGGACTGGGGATGAGCAGTTCTTC	CATSRVRTGDEQFF
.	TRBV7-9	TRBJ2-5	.	TGTGCCAGCAGCTTATCGGGGGACCCTCCCAGAGGGACCCAGTACTTC	CASSLSGDPPRGTQYF
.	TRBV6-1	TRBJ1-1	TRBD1	TGTGCCAGCAGTTATCAGGGGGTCAACACTGAAGCTTTCTTT	CASSYQGVNTEAFF
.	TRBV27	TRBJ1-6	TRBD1	TGTGCCAGCAGTAAACAGGGGATGAGGGGTTCACCCCTCCACTTT	CASSKQGMRGSPLHF
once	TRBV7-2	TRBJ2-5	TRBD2	TGTGCCAGCAGCTCGACTAGCGCCCAAGAGACCCAGTACTTC	CASSSTSAQETQYF
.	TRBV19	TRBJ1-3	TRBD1	TGTGCCAGTAGTACCTACGCGACAGGGGAGGACACCATATATTTT	CASSTYATGEDTIYF
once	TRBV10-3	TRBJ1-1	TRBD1	TGTGCCATCAGTGCCGGGACAGAGTACACTGAAGCTTTCTTT	CAISAGTEYTEAFF
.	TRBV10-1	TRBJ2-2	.	TGCGCCAGCAGTGAATCTCAGGGTAGGCACACCGGGGAGCTGTTTTTT	CASSESQGRHTGELFF
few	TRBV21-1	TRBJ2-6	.	TGTGCCAGCAGCAAAAGGTTCAGTGGGGCGGCCGACCTCTCTGGGGCCAACGTCCTGACTTTC	CASSKRFSGAADLSGANVLTF
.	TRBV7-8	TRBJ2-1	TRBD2	TGTGCCAGCAGCTCGACTAGCGGGGGGGCATGGGAGCAGTTCTTC	CASSSTSGGAWEQFF
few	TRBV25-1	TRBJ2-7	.	TGTGCCAGCTCCCCAGGGGCCCACGAGCAGTACTTC	CASSPGAHEQYF
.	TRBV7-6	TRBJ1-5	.	TGTGCCAGCAGCTCGGGGAGGAATCAGCCCCAGCATTTT	CASSSGRNQPQHF